This T cell receptor (beta chain) is from a study of T cell changes during pregnancy in multiple sclerosis. CDR3 size: 14 residues. Trimming took 3 bases from V and 7 from J, leaving 13 bases between them. The germline V gene has CDR1 SGHVS and CDR2 FNYEAQ. Measured with immunoSEQ multiplex PCR; TCRdb has only the in-frame clones, and not every one. The table records more than 60,000 clones, about nine tenths of them present only once. This clone was seen only once. The chain combines TRBV7-6 with TRBJ2-1, with a possible D match to TRBD2 (6 bases). The sequence was obtained from a female donor with multiple sclerosis, enrolled in a pregnancy study. Sequencing used peripheral blood, obtained in the second trimester of pregnancy. CDR3 nucleotides: TGTGCCAGCAGCTTTAGACTAGATTGGAATGAGCAGTTCTTC. Translating it yields CASSFRLDWNEQFF.